Here is one T cell receptor beta chain with its context. Its specificity is unknown. The assay looked at 95,000 to 100,000 TCR templates in each sample. Here immunoSEQ multiplex PCR was the method, and the copy in TCRdb shows in-frame clones only, minus some. This sample has 100,000 or so clones, with approximately 94% found just once. These data come from a study of siplizumab effects on memory and regulatory T cells. Study results and caveats: The mapping of alloreactive clones to unstimulated subsets covered only a minor fraction of them. With siplizumab, mappable alloreactive CD4+ clones averaged roughly 72% Treg-derived, versus more than 25% in controls. Naive T cells seemed more diverse than memory cells; they also seemed major alloresponse contributors.

This TCR derives from a human donor in good health. The sequencing sample was made of non-Treg CD4+ T cells sorted from blood.

The CDR3 DNA is TGTGCCAGCAGTCCCCTCCGGGGGGGGGCGGGCGAGCAGTACTTC. Protein product: CASSPLRGGAGEQYF. This chain joins TRBV6-5 and TRBJ2-7; 8 bases agree with TRBD2. The CDR3 loop spans 15 amino acids. Unmatched junction bases numbered 12, after V lost 5 bases and J lost 6 bases. The germline V gene has CDR1 MNHEY and CDR2 SVGAGI.